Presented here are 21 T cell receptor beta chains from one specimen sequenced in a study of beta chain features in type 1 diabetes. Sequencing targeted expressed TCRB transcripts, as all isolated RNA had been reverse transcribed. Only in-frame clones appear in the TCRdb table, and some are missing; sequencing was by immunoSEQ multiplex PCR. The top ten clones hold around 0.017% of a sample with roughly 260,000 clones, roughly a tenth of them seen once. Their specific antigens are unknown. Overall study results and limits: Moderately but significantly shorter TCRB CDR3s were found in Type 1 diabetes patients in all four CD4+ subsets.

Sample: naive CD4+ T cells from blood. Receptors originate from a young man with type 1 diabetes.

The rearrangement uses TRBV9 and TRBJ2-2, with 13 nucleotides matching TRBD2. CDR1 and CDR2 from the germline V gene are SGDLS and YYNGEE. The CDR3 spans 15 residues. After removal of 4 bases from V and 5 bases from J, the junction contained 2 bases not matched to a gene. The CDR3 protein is CASSLGLAGTGELFF. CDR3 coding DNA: TGTGCCAGCAGCCTGGGACTAGCGGGGACCGGGGAGCTGTTTTTT.

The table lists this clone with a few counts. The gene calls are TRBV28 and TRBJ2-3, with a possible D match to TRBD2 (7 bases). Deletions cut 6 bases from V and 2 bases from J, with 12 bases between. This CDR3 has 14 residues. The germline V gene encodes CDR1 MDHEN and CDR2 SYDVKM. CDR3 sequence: CASSKGGSTDTQYF. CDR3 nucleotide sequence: TGTGCCAGCAGCAAGGGGGGGTCCACAGATACGCAGTATTTT.

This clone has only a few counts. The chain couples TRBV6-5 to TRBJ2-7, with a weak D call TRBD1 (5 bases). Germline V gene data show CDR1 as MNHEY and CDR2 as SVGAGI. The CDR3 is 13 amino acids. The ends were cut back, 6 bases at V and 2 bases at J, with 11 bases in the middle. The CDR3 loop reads CASSRTRAYEQYF. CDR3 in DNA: TGTGCCAGCAGCCGGACACGCGCCTACGAGCAGTACTTC.

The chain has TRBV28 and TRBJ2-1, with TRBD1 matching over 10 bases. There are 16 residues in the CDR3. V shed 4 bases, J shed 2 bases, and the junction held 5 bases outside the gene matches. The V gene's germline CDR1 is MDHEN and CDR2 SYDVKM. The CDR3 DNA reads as TGTGCCAGCAGTTCGGGACAGGGGAGGACCTACAATGAGCAGTTCTTC. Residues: CASSSGQGRTYNEQFF. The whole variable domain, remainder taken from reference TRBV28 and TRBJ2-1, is DVKVTQSSRYLVKRTGEKVFLECVQDMDHENMFWYRQDPGLGLRLIYFSYDVKMKEKGDIPEGYSVSREKKERFSLILESASTNQTSMYLCASSSGQGRTYNEQFFGPGTRLTVL.

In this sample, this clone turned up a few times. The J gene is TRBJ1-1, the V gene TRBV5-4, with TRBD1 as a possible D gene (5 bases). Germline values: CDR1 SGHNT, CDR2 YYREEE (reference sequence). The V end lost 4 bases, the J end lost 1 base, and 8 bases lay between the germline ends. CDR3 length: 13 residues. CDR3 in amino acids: CASSTQGNTEAFF. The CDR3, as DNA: TGTGCCAGCAGCACGCAGGGGAACACTGAAGCTTTCTTT.

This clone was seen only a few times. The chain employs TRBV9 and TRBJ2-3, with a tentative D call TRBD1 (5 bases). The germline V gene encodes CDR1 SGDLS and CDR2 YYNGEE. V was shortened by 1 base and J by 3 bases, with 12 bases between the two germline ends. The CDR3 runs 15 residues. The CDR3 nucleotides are TGTGCCAGCAGCGTAACTGTAGGGGCAACAGATACGCAGTATTTT. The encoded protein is CASSVTVGATDTQYF.

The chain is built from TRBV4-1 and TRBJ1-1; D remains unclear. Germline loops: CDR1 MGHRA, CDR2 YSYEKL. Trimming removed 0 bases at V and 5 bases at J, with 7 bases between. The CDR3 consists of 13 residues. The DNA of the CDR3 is TGCGCCAGCAGCCAAGATTGGCGGACTGAAGCTTTCTTT. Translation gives CASSQDWRTEAFF.

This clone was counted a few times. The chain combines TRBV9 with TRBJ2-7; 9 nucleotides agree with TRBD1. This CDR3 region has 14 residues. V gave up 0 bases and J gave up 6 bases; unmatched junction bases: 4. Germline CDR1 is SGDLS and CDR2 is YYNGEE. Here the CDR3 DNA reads TGTGCCAGCAGCGTAGGGGACAGGGTCTTCGAGCAGTACTTC. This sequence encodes CASSVGDRVFEQYF.

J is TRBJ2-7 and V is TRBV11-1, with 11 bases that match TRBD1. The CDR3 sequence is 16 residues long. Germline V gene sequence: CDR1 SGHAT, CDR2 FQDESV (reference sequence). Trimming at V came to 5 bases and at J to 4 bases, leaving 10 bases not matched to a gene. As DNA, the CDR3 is TGTGCCAGCAGCCCGGGCCCCGGGACAGGGGGGTACGAGCAGTACTTC. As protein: CASSPGPGTGGYEQYF.

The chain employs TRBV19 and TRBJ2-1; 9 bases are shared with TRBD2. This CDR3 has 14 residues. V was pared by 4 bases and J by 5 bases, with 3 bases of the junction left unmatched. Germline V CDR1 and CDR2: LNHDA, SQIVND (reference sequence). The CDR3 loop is CASSNSGGHNEQFF. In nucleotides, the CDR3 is TGTGCCAGTAGTAACAGCGGGGGGCACAATGAGCAGTTCTTC.

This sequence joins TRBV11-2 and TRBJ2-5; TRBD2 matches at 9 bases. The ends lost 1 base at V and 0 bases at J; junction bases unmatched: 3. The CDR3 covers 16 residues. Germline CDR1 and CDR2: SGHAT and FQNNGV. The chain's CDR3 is CASSLASGANQETQYF. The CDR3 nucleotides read TGTGCCAGCAGCTTAGCTAGCGGGGCAAACCAAGAGACCCAGTACTTC.

The DNA for the CDR3 is TGCGCCAGCAGTCAACCGGGACAGGGTAATGAAAAACTGTTTTTT. Amino acids: CASSQPGQGNEKLFF. The chain has TRBV23-1 and TRBJ1-4; 9 bases fit TRBD1. TRBV23-1 is noted as an ORF with a role that remains uncertain. The CDR3 contains 15 residues. Trimming at V came to 2 bases and at J to 4 bases, leaving 2 bases not matched to a gene.

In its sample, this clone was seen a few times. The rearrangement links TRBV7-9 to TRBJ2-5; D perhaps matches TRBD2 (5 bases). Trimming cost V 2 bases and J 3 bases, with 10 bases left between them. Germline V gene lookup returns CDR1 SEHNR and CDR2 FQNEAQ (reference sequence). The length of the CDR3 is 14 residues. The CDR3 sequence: CASSLRGFEETQYF. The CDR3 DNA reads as TGTGCCAGCAGCTTACGGGGTTTCGAAGAGACCCAGTACTTC.

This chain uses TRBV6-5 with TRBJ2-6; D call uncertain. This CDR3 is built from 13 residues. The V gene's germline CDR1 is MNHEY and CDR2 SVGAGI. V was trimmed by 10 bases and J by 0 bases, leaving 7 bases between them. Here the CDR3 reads CATLSSGANVLTF. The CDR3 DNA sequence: TGTGCCACCCTTTCCTCTGGGGCCAACGTCCTGACTTTC.

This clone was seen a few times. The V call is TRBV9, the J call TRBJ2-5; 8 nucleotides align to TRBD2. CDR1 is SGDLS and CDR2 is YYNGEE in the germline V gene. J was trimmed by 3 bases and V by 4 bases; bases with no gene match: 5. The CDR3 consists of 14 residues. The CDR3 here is CASSIGLAKETQYF. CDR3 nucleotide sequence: TGTGCCAGCAGCATCGGACTAGCTAAAGAGACCCAGTACTTC.

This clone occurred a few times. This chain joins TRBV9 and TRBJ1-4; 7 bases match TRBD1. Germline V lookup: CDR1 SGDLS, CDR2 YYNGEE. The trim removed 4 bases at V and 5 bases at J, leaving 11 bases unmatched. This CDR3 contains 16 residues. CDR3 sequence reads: CASSPLQGNRNEKLFF. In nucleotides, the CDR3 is TGTGCCAGCAGCCCTCTACAGGGGAATAGGAATGAAAAACTGTTTTTT.

The CDR3 bases are TGTGCCAGCAGCCTAACCCCAGGGAGCAATCAGCCCCAGCATTTT. It is translated as CASSLTPGSNQPQHF. The chain uses TRBV4-2 and TRBJ1-5; tentative D call: TRBD1 (5 bases). The germline gives CDR1 LGHNA, CDR2 YNFKEQ. The length of the CDR3 is 15 residues. Trimming removed 4 bases from V and 1 base from J, with 11 bases in between.

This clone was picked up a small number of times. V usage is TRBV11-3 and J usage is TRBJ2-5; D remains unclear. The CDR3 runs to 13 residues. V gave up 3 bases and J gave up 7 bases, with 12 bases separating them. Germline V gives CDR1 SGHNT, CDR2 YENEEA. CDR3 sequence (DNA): TGTGCCAGCAGCTTCACCCCTCCGGGGACCCAGTACTTC. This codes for CASSFTPPGTQYF.

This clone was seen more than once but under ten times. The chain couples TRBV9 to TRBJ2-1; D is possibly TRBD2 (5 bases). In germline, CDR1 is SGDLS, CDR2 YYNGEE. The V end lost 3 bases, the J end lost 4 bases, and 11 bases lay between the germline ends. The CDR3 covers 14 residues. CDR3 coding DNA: TGTGCCAGCAGCGCCCAGGAGGCGTACAATGAGCAGTTCTTC. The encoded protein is CASSAQEAYNEQFF.

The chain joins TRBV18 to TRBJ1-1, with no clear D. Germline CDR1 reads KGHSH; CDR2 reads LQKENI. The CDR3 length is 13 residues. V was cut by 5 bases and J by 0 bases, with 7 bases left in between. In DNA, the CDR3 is TGTGCCAGCTCAGGGGAGGTGAACACTGAAGCTTTCTTT. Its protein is CASSGEVNTEAFF.

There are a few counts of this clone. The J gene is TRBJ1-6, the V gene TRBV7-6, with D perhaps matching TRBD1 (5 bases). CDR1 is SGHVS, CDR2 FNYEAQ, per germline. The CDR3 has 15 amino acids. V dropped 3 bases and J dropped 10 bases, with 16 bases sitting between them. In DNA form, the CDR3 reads TGTGCCAGCAGCTTCGGGGGATTTTTGTACTCACCCCTCCACTTT. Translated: CASSFGGFLYSPLHF.